This paragraph reports one TCR beta chain. The antigen is unknown. The CDR3 is 18 residues long. CDR1 is MGHRA, CDR2 YSYEKL, per germline. V lost 1 base and J lost 0, with 19 bases in between. This specimen belongs to a study of shared clonotypes between healthy human individuals. General study results and limits: Tissue TCR repertoires likely differ from these blood-only repertoires.

Here immunoSEQ multiplex PCR was the method, and the copy in TCRdb shows in-frame clones only, minus some. The sample shows over 2,000,000 clones, 90% to 95% of them seen only once. Only CD45RO-negative cells positively selected for CCR7 counted as naive CD8 cells, so terminally differentiated effector memory CD45RA+ cells were excluded. The V and J genes are TRBV4-1 and TRBJ2-7; D may be TRBD2 (6 bases). The clonotype originates from a man aged 18 to 30 in good health. Some clones in this sample may be carry-over from other donors' samples. Sequenced sample: naive CD8+ T cells from PBMCs. The CDR3 here is CASSQVVTRPGVSYEQYF. As DNA, the CDR3 is TGCGCCAGCAGCCAAGTGGTCACTAGGCCGGGAGTCTCCTACGAGCAGTACTTC.